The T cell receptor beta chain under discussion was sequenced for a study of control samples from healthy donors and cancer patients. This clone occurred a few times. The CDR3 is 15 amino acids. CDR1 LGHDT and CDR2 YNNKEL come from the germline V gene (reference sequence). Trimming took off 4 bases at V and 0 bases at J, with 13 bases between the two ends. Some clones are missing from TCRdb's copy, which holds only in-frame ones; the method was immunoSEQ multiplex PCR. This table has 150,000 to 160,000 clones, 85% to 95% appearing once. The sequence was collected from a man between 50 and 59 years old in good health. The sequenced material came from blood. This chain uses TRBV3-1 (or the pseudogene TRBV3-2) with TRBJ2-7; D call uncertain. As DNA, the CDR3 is TGTGCCAGCAGCCGAAGGCGGCAGGTCTCCTACGAGCAGTACTTC. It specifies CASSRRRQVSYEQYF.